This T cell receptor beta chain is drawn from a study of Ad26.COV2.S vaccination and SARS-CoV-2 variants. Produced via immunoSEQ multiplex PCR; TCRdb's table is partial and in-frame only. There are about 350,000 clones in the sample; approximately 86% occur only once, and about 10% lies in the top ten. The treatment here: about 20 received Ad26.COV2.S at low or high dose, single or two shots; about five received placebo; per-sample allocation not given. Samples came from day 63 after the first vaccine or placebo injection. The clonotype comes from a person aged 18 to 59 who received the Ad26.COV2.S COVID-19 vaccine or a placebo. The sample in question was peripheral blood, obtained in a trial of Ad26.COV2.S vaccine versus placebo.

The CDR3 nucleotides read TGTGCCAGCAGCTCCAGACAGGGGATGGAAAACATTCAGTACTTC. Encoded protein: CASSSRQGMENIQYF. The chain recombines TRBV7-6 with TRBJ2-4; 8 bases agree with TRBD1. CDR1 and CDR2 (germline): SGHVS, FNYEAQ. J gave up 5 bases and V 4 bases, and 7 bases lay outside the gene matches. The CDR3 covers 15 residues.